This T cell receptor (beta chain) appears in the sequencing data of a study of blood T cell repertoires in COVID-19. There are many counts of this clone. Other DNA sequences in the sample encode the same CDR3. In the original workflow: Estimates of nucleated cell counts were drawn from the amplification of reference gene primers. Data came from immunoSEQ multiplex PCR; TCRdb stores just in-frame clones and leaves some out. D and trimming were read from the DNA, whereas the V and J calls and clone size are those reported in that table. The sample gives 200,000 to 250,000 clones, roughly 89% of which show up once; roughly 2.3% is in the top ten. This CDR3 is 14 amino acids long. Germline CDR1 and CDR2: SGHRS and YFSETQ. Trimming removed 1 base from V and 7 bases from J, with 15 bases in between.

The sequenced sample was peripheral blood. The origin of this receptor is a man younger than 45 who had recovered from COVID-19. V is TRBV5-1 and J is TRBJ2-7; TRBD2 is a possible D gene (5 bases). The CDR3 here is CASSLISGRGEQYF. The DNA for the CDR3 is TGCGCCAGCAGCTTGATTTCGGGGAGAGGGGAGCAGTACTTC.